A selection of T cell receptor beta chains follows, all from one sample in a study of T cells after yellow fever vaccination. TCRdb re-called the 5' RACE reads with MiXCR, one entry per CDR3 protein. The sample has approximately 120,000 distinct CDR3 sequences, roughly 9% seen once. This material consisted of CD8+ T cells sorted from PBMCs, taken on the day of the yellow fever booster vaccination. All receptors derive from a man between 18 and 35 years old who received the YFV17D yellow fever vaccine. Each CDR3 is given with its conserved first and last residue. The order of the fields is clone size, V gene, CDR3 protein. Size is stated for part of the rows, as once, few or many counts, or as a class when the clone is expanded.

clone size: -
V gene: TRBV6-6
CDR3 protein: CASSYSPVKTGRDNQPQHF

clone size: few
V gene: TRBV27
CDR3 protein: CASSWRTGGWNEQFF

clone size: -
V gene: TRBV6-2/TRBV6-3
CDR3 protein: CASSYITSGGQETQYF

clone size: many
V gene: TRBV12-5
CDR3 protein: CASGLVGGNEQFF

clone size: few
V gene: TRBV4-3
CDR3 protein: CASSQDNKMNTGELFF

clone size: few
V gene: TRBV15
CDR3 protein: CATSSIAGIYNEQFF

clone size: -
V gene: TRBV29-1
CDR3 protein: CSVVEGTISGNTIYF

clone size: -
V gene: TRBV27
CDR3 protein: CASSSRLYDEQYF

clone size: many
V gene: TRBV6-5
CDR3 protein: CASSYGIGSAYEQYF

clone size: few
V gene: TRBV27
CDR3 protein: CASRTGVDSNQPQHF

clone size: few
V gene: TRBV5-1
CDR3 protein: CASSSPLGEQFF

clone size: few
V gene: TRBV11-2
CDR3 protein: CASSIVGARANEKLFF

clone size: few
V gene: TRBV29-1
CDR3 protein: CSVVRGGQETQYF

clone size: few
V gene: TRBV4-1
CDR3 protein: CASSQEEQVNEKLFF

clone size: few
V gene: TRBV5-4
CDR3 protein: CASSLGGIDTDTQYF

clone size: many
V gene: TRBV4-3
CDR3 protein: CASSQDLGGPGQPQHF

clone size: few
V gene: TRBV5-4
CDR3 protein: CASSPYGPGLAGVYEQFF

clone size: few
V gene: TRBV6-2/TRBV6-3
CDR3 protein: CASRLGPFVDNEQFF

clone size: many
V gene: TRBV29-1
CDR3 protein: CSVDDLVYQETQYF

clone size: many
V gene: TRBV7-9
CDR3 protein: CASSFRDRGREETQYF

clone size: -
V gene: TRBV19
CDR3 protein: CATQQGYSEQYF

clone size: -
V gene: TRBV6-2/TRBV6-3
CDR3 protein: CASNAFKDTDTQYF

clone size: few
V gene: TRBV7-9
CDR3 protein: CASSTFGETQYF

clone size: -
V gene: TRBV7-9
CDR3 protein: CASSLITSVLDTF